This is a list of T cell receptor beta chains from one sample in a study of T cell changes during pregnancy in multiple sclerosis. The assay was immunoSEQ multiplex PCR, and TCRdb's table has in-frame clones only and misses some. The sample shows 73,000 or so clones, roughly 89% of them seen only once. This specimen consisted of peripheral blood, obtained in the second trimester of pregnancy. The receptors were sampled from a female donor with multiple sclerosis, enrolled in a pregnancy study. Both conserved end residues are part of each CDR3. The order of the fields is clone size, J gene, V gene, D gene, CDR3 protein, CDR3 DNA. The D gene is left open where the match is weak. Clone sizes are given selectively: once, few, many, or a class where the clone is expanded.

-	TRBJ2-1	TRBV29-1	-	CSVEDLPYGSSYNEQFF	TGCAGCGTTGAAGACCTACCCTATGGGAGCTCCTACAATGAGCAGTTCTTC
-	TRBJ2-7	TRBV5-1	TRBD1	CASSLRQGYEQYF	TGCGCCAGCAGCTTACGACAGGGCTACGAGCAGTACTTC
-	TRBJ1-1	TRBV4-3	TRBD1	CASSRDRVNTEAFF	TGCGCCAGCAGCCGAGACAGGGTGAACACTGAAGCTTTCTTT
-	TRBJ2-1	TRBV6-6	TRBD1	CASTPFNRGRYNEQFF	TGTGCCAGCACCCCCTTTAACAGGGGGCGATACAATGAGCAGTTCTTC
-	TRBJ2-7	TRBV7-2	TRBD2	CASSLEASGGIYEQYF	TGTGCCAGCAGCTTAGAAGCTAGCGGGGGAATTTACGAGCAGTACTTC
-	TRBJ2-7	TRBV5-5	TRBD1	CASSSTGTGLYEQYF	TGTGCCAGCAGCTCAACCGGGACAGGGCTGTACGAGCAGTACTTC
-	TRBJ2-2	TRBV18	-	CAGGRYPNTGELFF	TGTGCCGGAGGCCGTTATCCGAACACCGGGGAGCTGTTTTTT
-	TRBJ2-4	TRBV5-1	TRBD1	CASSTGQGDKNIQYF	TGCGCCAGCAGCACGGGACAGGGAGACAAAAACATTCAGTACTTC
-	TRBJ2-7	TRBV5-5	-	CASSWTGEEQYF	TGTGCCAGCAGCTGGACTGGGGAAGAGCAGTACTTC
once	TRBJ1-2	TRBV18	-	CASSRQASGYGYTF	TGTGCCAGCTCACGCCAGGCGTCAGGGTATGGCTACACCTTC
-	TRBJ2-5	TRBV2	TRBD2	CASTGLAGGQETQYF	TGTGCCAGCACTGGACTAGCGGGGGGGCAAGAGACCCAGTACTTC
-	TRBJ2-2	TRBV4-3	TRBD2	CASSPRLAGSQGTGELFF	TGCGCCAGCAGTCCGAGGCTAGCGGGGTCCCAAGGGACCGGGGAGCTGTTTTTT
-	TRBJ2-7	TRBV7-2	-	CASSLTYEQYF	TGTGCCAGCAGCCTGACTTACGAGCAGTACTTC
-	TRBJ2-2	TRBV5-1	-	CASSLGSAGDGELFF	TGCGCCAGCAGCTTGGGCTCAGCGGGTGACGGGGAGCTGTTTTTT
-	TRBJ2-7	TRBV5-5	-	CASSLTDYEQYF	TGTGCCAGCAGCTTGACAGATTACGAGCAGTACTTC
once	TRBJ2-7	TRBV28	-	CASSLGRGIPYEQYF	TGTGCCAGCAGTTTAGGTAGGGGGATCCCCTACGAGCAGTACTTC
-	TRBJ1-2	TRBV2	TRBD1	CASSDRQGTAGYTF	TGTGCCAGCAGTGATAGACAGGGGACGGCTGGCTACACCTTC
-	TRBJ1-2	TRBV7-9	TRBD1	CASSFVTGHYGYTF	TGTGCCAGCAGCTTCGTGACAGGGCATTATGGCTACACCTTC
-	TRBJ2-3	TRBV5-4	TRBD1	CASSLRTGGTDTQYF	TGTGCCAGCAGCCTCAGGACAGGGGGCACAGATACGCAGTATTTT
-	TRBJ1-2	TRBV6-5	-	CASRNLVNYGYTF	TGTGCCAGCAGAAACCTAGTAAACTATGGCTACACCTTC
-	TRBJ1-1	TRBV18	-	CASSPWRQLNTEAFF	TGTGCCAGCTCACCATGGCGACAGCTGAACACTGAAGCTTTCTTT
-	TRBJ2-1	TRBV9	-	CASSGSQGGGGYNEQFF	TGTGCCAGCAGCGGCTCGCAGGGAGGGGGGGGCTACAATGAGCAGTTCTTC
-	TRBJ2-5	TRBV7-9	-	CASSEAKYQETQYF	TGTGCCAGCAGCGAAGCTAAGTACCAAGAGACCCAGTACTTC
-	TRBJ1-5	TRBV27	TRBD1	CASSGGGWQPQHF	TGTGCCAGCAGCGGAGGGGGCTGGCAGCCCCAGCATTTT
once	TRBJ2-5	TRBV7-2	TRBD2	CASSLAQAGGIETQYF	TGTGCCAGCAGCTTAGCGCAAGCGGGGGGGATCGAGACCCAGTACTTC
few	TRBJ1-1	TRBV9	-	CASSLAGNPLMSTEAFF	TGTGCCAGCAGCCTAGCGGGGAATCCCCTCATGAGCACTGAAGCTTTCTTT
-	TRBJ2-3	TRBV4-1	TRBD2	CASSQATSPDTQYF	TGCGCCAGCAGCCAAGCGACTAGCCCGGATACGCAGTATTTT
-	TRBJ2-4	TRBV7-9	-	CASSLDSRSENIQYF	TGTGCCAGCAGCTTGGACAGCCGTTCAGAAAACATTCAGTACTTC
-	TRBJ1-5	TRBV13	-	CASSLSRGGNQPQHF	TGTGCCAGCAGCTTATCTCGTGGAGGCAATCAGCCCCAGCATTTT
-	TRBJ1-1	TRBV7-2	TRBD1	CASSTTGITEAFF	TGTGCCAGCAGCACGACAGGGATAACTGAAGCTTTCTTT
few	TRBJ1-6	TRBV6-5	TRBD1	CASSYSRDSFYSPLHF	TGTGCCAGCAGTTACTCACGGGACAGTTTTTATTCACCCCTCCACTTT
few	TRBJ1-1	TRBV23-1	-	CARSGSGQAFF	TGCGCCAGGTCGGGGAGTGGGCAAGCTTTCTTT
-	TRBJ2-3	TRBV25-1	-	CASSGVGADTQYF	TGTGCCAGCAGTGGCGTAGGGGCAGATACGCAGTATTTT
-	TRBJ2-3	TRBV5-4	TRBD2	CASSVPGLLRADTQYF	TGTGCCAGCAGCGTTCCGGGACTACTTAGGGCAGATACGCAGTATTTT
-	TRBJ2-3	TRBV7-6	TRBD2	CASSLGSGGDADTQYF	TGTGCCAGCAGCTTAGGAAGCGGGGGTGACGCCGATACGCAGTATTTT